What follows describes a single TCR beta chain. Between the trimmed V and J ends, which lost 7 bases and 0 bases, there was a span of 22 bases. The CDR3 is 18 residues long. The germline CDR1 and CDR2 sequences are SGHNT and YENEEA. The data were produced by immunoSEQ multiplex PCR, yet TCRdb's version contains in-frame clones alone and is incomplete. Among a few million clones listed, roughly 92% were seen once. This entry is derived from a study of shared clonotypes between healthy human individuals. Study as a whole: CD4 naive and memory got three plates each, CD8 naive two, CD8 memory one.

The sample comprised naive CD4+ T cells sorted from blood. The subset here: CD45RA+ positively selected. The origin of this receptor is a man between 18 and 29 years old in good health. This rearrangement joins TRBV11-3 to TRBJ1-5, with TRBD1 as a possible D gene (5 bases). CDR3 sequence reads: CASTPPPTARYSNQPQHF. DNA of the CDR3: TGTGCCAGCACGCCCCCCCCGACAGCCCGGTATAGCAATCAGCCCCAGCATTTT. The variable domain in full, completed from reference TRBV11-3 and TRBJ1-5, reads EAGVVQSPRYKIIEKKQPVAFWCNPISGHNTLYWYLQNLGQGPELLIRYENEEAVDDSQLPKDRFSAERLKGVDSTLKIQPAELGDSAVYLCASTPPPTARYSNQPQHFGDGTRLSIL.